The next 20 T cell receptor beta chains were all read from a single sample in a study of cytomegalovirus exposure and HLA in healthy donors. PCR involved 60 Vbeta and 13 Jbeta primers. Produced via immunoSEQ multiplex PCR; TCRdb's table is partial and in-frame only. This table holds about 140,000 clones, about four fifths found once. Sequenced material: PBMCs. The origin of the receptors is a man aged 35-49 years in good health and CMV-seropositive.

The rearrangement joins TRBV7-9 to TRBJ2-1; tentatively, D is TRBD1 (5 bases). CDR3 length: 15 residues. V was clipped by 5 bases and J by 3 bases, with 14 bases between them. CDR1 is SEHNR, CDR2 FQNEAQ, per germline (reference sequence). The CDR3 DNA sequence: TGTGCCAGCAGCCCAAAGGGGAAGCTCTACAATGAGCAGTTCTTC. Its protein is CASSPKGKLYNEQFF.

V usage is TRBV7-9 and J usage is TRBJ2-3; TRBD1 is a possible D gene (6 bases). V was cut by 6 bases and J by 4 bases, with 14 bases left in between. Germline CDR1 is SEHNR and CDR2 is FQNEAQ (reference sequence). The CDR3 totals 14 residues. The CDR3 DNA is TGTGCCAGCAGAATACTGACAGGCCCAGATACGCAGTATTTT. It codes for CASRILTGPDTQYF.

The V gene is TRBV27, the J gene TRBJ2-3; 9 bases line up with TRBD1. Germline V CDR1 and CDR2: MNHEY, SMNVEV (reference sequence). CDR3 length: 16 residues. J gave up 1 base and V 5 bases, and 7 bases lay outside the gene matches. CDR3 loop: CASSQTWDRGTDTQYF. As DNA, the CDR3 is TGTGCCAGCAGTCAAACCTGGGACAGGGGCACAGATACGCAGTATTTT.

The chain employs TRBV2 and TRBJ1-5, with 7 bases aligning to TRBD1. Germline CDR1 SNHLY, CDR2 FYNNEI. The CDR3 is 14 amino acids. V dropped 6 bases and J dropped 5; count of bases not matched to a gene: 7. CDR3 DNA: TGTGCCAGCAGGCCGGGACAGACGTATCAGCCCCAGCATTTT. Translated: CASRPGQTYQPQHF.

The chain couples TRBV27 to TRBJ2-5; TRBD1 might be the D (6 bases). This CDR3 has 17 residues. Germline CDR1 and CDR2: MNHEY and SMNVEV (reference sequence). V gave up 1 base and J gave up 6 bases, with 21 bases separating them. This chain's CDR3 is CASSLYPLGRGGQTQYF. DNA for the CDR3: TGTGCCAGCAGTTTATACCCGTTGGGCAGGGGCGGACAGACCCAGTACTTC.

The chain is built from TRBV6-5 and TRBJ2-3; 12 nucleotides align to TRBD2. With 4 bases clipped from V and 6 bases from J, the junction kept 8 bases outside the gene matches. CDR1 is MNHEY and CDR2 is SVGAGI in the germline V gene. This CDR3 has 16 residues. CDR3 amino acids: CASSSSSGGDVDTQYF. DNA of the CDR3: TGTGCCAGCAGTTCGTCTAGCGGGGGGGATGTGGATACGCAGTATTTT.

The sample holds a few counts of this clone. This chain uses TRBV25-1 with TRBJ1-1; D is unclear. This CDR3 contains 11 residues. Per germline, CDR1 MGHDK and CDR2 SYGVNS. Trimming left V 7 bases short and J 1 base short, with 4 bases between. The CDR3 DNA sequence: TGTGCCAGCAAGAGGAACACTGAAGCTTTCTTT. It encodes CASKRNTEAFF.

The chain is built from TRBV9 and TRBJ2-7, with D possibly being TRBD1 (5 bases). With 0 bases removed from V and 4 bases from J, the gap between germline ends came to 11 bases. Germline CDR1 reads SGDLS; CDR2 reads YYNGEE. CDR3 length: 14 amino acids. CDR3 sequence (DNA): TGTGCCAGCAGCGTAGAAGGGGATATTTACGAGCAGTACTTC. It codes for CASSVEGDIYEQYF.

This clone has a single count. The J gene is TRBJ2-7, the V gene TRBV18; D may be TRBD1 (6 bases). The CDR3 has 14 residues. Germline V gene sequence: CDR1 KGHSH, CDR2 LQKENI. V shed 3 bases and J shed 5 bases, with 14 bases lying between them. CDR3 nucleotides: TGTGCCAGCTCACCGATTATAACAGGGAACGAGCAGTACTTC. This encodes CASSPIITGNEQYF.

This clone has only one observation. This chain links TRBV5-1 with TRBJ1-2; 9 bases line up with TRBD1. Germline values: CDR1 SGHRS, CDR2 YFSETQ. This CDR3 has 14 residues. Trimming removed 3 bases from V and 3 bases from J; junction bases left unmatched: 3. CDR3 DNA sequence: TGCGCCAGCAGCTCGGGACAGGGTTACTATGGCTACACCTTC. Translation: CASSSGQGYYGYTF.

The chain combines TRBV6-1 with TRBJ2-3; TRBD1 is a possible D gene (5 bases). V was clipped by 8 bases and J by 6 bases, with 21 bases between them. Per the germline V gene, CDR1 is MNHNS and CDR2 is SASEGT. This CDR3 region has 15 residues. CDR3 in amino acids: CASGAGQGLGDTQYF. In DNA, the CDR3 is TGTGCCAGCGGAGCTGGGCAGGGCCTAGGGGATACGCAGTATTTT.

The chain couples TRBV10-1 to TRBJ1-5; TRBD1 aligns across 9 bases. The length of the CDR3 is 16 residues. J lost 2 bases, V lost 1 base, and 3 bases had no gene match. The V gene's germline CDR1 is WNHNN and CDR2 SYGVQD (reference sequence). In DNA form, the CDR3 reads TGCGCCAGCAGTGAGTTTACAGGGGGCGGCAATCAGCCCCAGCATTTT. Protein sequence: CASSEFTGGGNQPQHF.

On this clone itself: One junction end does not reproduce the germline sequence, and a read error may be involved. The V gene is TRBV5-1, the J gene TRBJ2-1; 7 bases line up with TRBD1. Germline V gene lookup returns CDR1 SGHRS and CDR2 YFSETQ. This CDR3 has 14 residues. The CDR3 sequence is CASSVGQPHNQQFF. CDR3 DNA sequence: TGCGCCAGCAGCGTGGGACAGCCGCACAATCAGCAGTTCTTC.

This chain connects TRBV30 to TRBJ1-3; D remains ambiguous. This CDR3 has 15 amino acids. Germline CDR1 is GTSNPN and CDR2 is SVGIG (reference sequence). The V end was cut by 6 bases, the J end by 0 bases, with 15 bases between. The CDR3 reads CACLEGGFSGNTIYF. CDR3 bases: TGTGCCTGCTTGGAGGGAGGATTCTCTGGAAACACCATATATTTT. The whole variable domain, filled in from reference TRBV30 and TRBJ1-3, reads SQTIHQWPATLVQPVGSPLSLECTVEGTSNPNLYWYRQAAGRGLQLLFYSVGIGQISSEVPQNLSASRPQDRQFILSSKKLLLSDSGFYLCACLEGGFSGNTIYFGEGSWLTVV.

This clone was seen only a few times. This chain joins TRBV6-1 and TRBJ1-5, with D tentatively TRBD1 (6 bases). Germline CDR1 MNHNS, CDR2 SASEGT. CDR3 length: 18 amino acids. Trimming pared 0 bases from V and 6 bases from J, leaving 21 bases between. The CDR3 is CASSEAKGFQGYGQPQHF. CDR3 sequence (DNA): TGTGCCAGCAGTGAAGCGAAAGGGTTCCAGGGGTACGGTCAGCCCCAGCATTTT.

This chain uses TRBV18 with TRBJ1-2, with 12 bases that match TRBD1. The CDR3 loop spans 17 amino acids. The ends lost 3 bases at V and 2 bases at J; junction bases unmatched: 7. CDR1 and CDR2 (germline): KGHSH, LQKENI. In nucleotides, the CDR3 is TGTGCCAGCTCACCTCGGGGACAGGGGGCTTCGAACTATGGCTACACCTTC. Residues: CASSPRGQGASNYGYTF.

The J gene is TRBJ1-1, the V gene TRBV29-1; D unresolved. Per the germline V gene, CDR1 is SQVTM and CDR2 is ANQGSEA. This CDR3 has 14 residues. V was pared by 4 bases and J by 5 bases, with 17 bases between. The CDR3 sequence: CSVGVTAPGTEAFF. DNA of the CDR3: TGCAGCGTTGGCGTCACAGCTCCAGGAACTGAAGCTTTCTTT.

This chain uses TRBV10-2 with TRBJ2-2; D unresolved. The CDR3 length is 15 residues. Looked up from germline, CDR1 is WSHSY and CDR2 is SAAADI. The V gene lost 3 bases and the J gene lost 1 base, with 9 bases spanning the gap. CDR3 residues: CASSEWRLNTGELFF. CDR3 bases: TGCGCCAGCAGTGAATGGCGACTGAACACCGGGGAGCTGTTTTTT.

The V and J genes are TRBV7-3 and TRBJ2-5, with 11 nucleotides matching TRBD2. From germline, CDR1 is SGHTA and CDR2 FQGTGA. Trimming took 6 bases from V and 7 from J; bases not matched to a gene: 10. This CDR3 contains 15 residues. DNA for the CDR3: TGTGCCAGCAGTCCCTTAGCGGGGGGGCTAGTGACCCAGTACTTC. Protein sequence: CASSPLAGGLVTQYF.

The rearrangement joins TRBV7-2 to TRBJ1-1, with D perhaps matching TRBD1 (6 bases). The ends were cut back, 6 bases at V and 3 bases at J, with 20 bases in the middle. The CDR3 spans 16 residues. Germline V gives CDR1 SGHTA, CDR2 FQGNSA. This CDR3 reads CASRLQGWSMHTEAFF. The CDR3, as DNA: TGTGCCAGCAGACTTCAGGGGTGGAGTATGCACACTGAAGCTTTCTTT.